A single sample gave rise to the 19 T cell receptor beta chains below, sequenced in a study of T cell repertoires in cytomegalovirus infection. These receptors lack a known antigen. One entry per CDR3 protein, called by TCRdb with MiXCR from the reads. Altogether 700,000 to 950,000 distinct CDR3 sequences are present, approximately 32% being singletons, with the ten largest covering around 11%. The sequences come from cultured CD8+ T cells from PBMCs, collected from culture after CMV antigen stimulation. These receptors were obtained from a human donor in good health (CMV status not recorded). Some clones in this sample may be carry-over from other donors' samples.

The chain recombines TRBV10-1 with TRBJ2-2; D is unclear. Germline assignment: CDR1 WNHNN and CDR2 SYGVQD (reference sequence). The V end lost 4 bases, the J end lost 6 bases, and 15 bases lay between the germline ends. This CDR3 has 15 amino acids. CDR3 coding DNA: TGCGCCAGCAGTGCAGCCTTAGAAAGGCCCGGGGAGCTGTTTTTT. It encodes CASSAALERPGELFF.

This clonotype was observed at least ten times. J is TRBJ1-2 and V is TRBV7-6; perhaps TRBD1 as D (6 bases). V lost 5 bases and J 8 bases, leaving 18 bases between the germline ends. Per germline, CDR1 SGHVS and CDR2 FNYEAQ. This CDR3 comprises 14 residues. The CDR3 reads CASSPLAGANGYTF. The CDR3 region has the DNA TGTGCCAGCAGCCCCCTGGCGGGGGCCAACGGCTACACCTTC.

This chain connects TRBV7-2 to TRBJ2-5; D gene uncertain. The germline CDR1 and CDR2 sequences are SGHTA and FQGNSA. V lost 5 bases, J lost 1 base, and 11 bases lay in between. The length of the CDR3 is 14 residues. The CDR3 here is CASSDPNRQETQYF. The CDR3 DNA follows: TGTGCCAGCAGCGACCCCAATCGCCAAGAGACCCAGTACTTC.

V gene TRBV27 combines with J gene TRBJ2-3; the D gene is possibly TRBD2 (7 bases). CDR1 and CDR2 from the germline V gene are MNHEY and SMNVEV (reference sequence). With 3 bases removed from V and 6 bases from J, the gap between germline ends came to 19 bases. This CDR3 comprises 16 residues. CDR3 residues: CASSFGYRGAEDTQYF. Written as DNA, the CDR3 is TGTGCCAGCAGTTTTGGGTATCGGGGGGCGGAGGATACGCAGTATTTT.

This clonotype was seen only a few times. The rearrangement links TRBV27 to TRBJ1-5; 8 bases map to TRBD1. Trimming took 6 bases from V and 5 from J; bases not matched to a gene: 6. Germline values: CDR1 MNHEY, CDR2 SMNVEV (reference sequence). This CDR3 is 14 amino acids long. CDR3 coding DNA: TGTGCCAGCAGCCGACAGGGGTCCGATCAGCCCCAGCATTTT. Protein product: CASSRQGSDQPQHF.

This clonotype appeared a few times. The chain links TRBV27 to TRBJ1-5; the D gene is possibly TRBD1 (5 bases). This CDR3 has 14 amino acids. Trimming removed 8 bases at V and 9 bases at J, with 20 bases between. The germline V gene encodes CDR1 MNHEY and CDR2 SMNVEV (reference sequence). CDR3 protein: CASAFGGGDRPQHF. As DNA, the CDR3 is TGTGCCAGCGCCTTCGGGGGGGGAGATCGGCCCCAGCATTTT.

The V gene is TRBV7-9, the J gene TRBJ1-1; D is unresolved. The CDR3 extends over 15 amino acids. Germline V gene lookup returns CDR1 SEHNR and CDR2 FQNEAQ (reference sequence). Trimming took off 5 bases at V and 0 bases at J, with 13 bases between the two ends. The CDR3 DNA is TGTGCCAGCAGCCTCCCTAGCGGAATGAACACTGAAGCTTTCTTT. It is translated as CASSLPSGMNTEAFF.

Written as DNA, the CDR3 is TGTGCCAGCAGCTCTACTGGAAACTCCTATAATTCACCCCTCCACTTT. This encodes CASSSTGNSYNSPLHF. J is TRBJ1-6 and V is TRBV7-9; D remains unclear. V was shortened by 4 bases and J by 0 bases, with 10 bases between the two germline ends. CDR1 SEHNR and CDR2 FQNEAQ come from the germline V gene (reference sequence). This CDR3 is built from 16 residues. Using reference TRBV7-9 and TRBJ1-6 for the parts outside the CDR3, the full variable domain is DTGVSQNPRHKITKRGQNVTFRCDPISEHNRLYWYRQTLGQGPEFLTYFQNEAQLEKSRLLSDRFSAERPKGSFSTLEIQRTEQGDSAMYLCASSSTGNSYNSPLHFGNGTRLTVT.

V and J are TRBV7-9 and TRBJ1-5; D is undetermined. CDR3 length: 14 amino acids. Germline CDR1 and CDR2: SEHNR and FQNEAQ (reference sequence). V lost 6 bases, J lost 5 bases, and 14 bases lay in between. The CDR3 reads CASSDGNPHQPQHF. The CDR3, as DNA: TGTGCCAGCAGTGACGGCAACCCTCATCAGCCCCAGCATTTT.

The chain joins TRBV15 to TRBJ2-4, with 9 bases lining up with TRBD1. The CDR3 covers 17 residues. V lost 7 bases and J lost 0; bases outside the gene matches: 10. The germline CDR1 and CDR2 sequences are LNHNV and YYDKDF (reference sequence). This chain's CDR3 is CATTRTGDPIAKNIQYF. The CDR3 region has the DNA TGTGCCACCACCAGGACAGGGGACCCTATAGCCAAAAACATTCAGTACTTC.

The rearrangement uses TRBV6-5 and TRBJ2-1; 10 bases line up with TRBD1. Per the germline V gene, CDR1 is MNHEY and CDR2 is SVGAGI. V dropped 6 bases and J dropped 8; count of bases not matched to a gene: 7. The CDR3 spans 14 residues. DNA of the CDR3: TGTGCCAGCAGCTGGACAGGGGGGCCGGATGAGCAGTTCTTC. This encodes CASSWTGGPDEQFF.

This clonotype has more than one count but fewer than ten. The CDR3 is CASSGDRAANTEAFF. The CDR3 nucleotides are TGTGCCAGCAGCGGGGACAGGGCCGCGAACACTGAAGCTTTCTTT. V and J are TRBV9 and TRBJ1-1; 9 bases are a match to TRBD1. Germline V lookup: CDR1 SGDLS, CDR2 YYNGEE. CDR3 length: 15 amino acids. V was pared by 3 bases and J by 1 base, with 4 bases of the junction left unmatched.

DNA for the CDR3: TGTGCCAGCAGTTTTGAACAGGGGGACGAAAAACTGTTTTTT. Protein sequence: CASSFEQGDEKLFF. V and J are TRBV6-5 and TRBJ1-4, with TRBD1 matching 8 bases. The CDR3 extends over 14 amino acids. CDR1 and CDR2 from the germline V gene are MNHEY and SVGAGI. V shed 4 bases, J shed 8 bases, and the junction held 6 bases outside the gene matches.

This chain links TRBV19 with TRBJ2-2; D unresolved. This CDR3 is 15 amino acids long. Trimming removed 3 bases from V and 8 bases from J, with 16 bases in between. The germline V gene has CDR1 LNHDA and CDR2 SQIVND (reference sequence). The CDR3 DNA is TGTGCCAGTAGTATTAACCCGACGGGTTCGGGGGAGCTGTTTTTT. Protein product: CASSINPTGSGELFF.

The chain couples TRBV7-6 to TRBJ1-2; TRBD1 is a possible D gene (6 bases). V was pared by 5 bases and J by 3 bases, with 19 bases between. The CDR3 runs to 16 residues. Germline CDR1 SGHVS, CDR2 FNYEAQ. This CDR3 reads CASSRGGGPRDYGYTF. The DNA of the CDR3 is TGTGCCAGCAGCCGAGGGGGGGGGCCCAGGGACTATGGCTACACCTTC.

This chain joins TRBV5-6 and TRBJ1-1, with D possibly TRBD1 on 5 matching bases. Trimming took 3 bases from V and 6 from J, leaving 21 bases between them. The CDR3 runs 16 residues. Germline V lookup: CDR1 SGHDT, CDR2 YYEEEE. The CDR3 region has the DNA TGTGCCAGCAGCTCCAACCCAGGGTTCAAGGGCTCTGAAGCTTTCTTT. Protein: CASSSNPGFKGSEAFF.

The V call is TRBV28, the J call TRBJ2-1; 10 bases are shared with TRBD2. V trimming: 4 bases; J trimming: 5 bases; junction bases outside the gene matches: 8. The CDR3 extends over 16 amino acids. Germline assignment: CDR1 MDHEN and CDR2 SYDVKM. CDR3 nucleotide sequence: TGTGCCAGCAGTTCCAAACTAGCGGGGCTCCACAATGAGCAGTTCTTC. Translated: CASSSKLAGLHNEQFF.

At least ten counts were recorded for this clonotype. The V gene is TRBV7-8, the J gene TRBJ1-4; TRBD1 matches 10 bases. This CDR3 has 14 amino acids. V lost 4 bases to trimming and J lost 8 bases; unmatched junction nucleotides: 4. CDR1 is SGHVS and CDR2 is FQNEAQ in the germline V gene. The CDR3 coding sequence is TGTGCCAGCAGCTCCGGGACAGGGGTCGAAAAACTGTTTTTT. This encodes CASSSGTGVEKLFF.

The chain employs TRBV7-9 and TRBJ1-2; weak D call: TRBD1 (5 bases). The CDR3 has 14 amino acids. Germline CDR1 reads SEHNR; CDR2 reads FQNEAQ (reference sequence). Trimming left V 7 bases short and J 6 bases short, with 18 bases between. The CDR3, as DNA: TGTGCCAGCACCCTGGTGGGCAAGGGGAATGGCTACACCTTC. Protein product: CASTLVGKGNGYTF.